This TCR beta chain was recorded in a study of identical twins. Concerning this clonotype itself: The antigen is undetermined.

The study's findings and limits: A lower insertion count was a feature of abundant cord blood beta clonotypes, with no such feature in memory repertoires.

TCRdb independently ran MiXCR on the 5' RACE reads; one entry per CDR3 protein. The sample lists about 700,000 distinct CDR3 sequences, 8% to 9% occurring once. V shed 6 bases and J shed 1 base, with 9 bases lying between them. Germline V gives CDR1 DFQATT, CDR2 SNEGSKA (reference sequence). The CDR3 is 13 residues long. The same specimen was also included in a second study, on yellow fever vaccine responses in identical twins. In that study: Twins' vaccine T cell responses were reported to seem partly convergent and partly personalized.

The sequencing input was PBMCs. This TCR derives from a woman between 18 and 29 years old in good health. The gene calls are TRBV20-1 and TRBJ2-2; D call uncertain. In DNA form, the CDR3 reads TGCAGTGCCCCCCCGGAGAACACCGGGGAGCTGTTTTTT. Translating it yields CSAPPENTGELFF.